This TCR beta chain was captured by sequencing in a study of T cells after yellow fever vaccination. Trimming cost V 7 bases and J 1 base; bases outside gene matches: 11. The CDR3 covers 16 residues. TCRdb re-analysed the 5' RACE reads in MiXCR, keeping a single row per CDR3 protein. The sample yields about 74,000 distinct CDR3 sequences, around 6.5% seen once. Many counts were recorded for this clonotype. Here the sequenced sample was CD8+ T cells sorted from PBMCs, taken 4 to 6 days after the first yellow fever vaccination. The receptor was derived from a man between 18 and 29 years old who received the YFV17D yellow fever vaccine. The chain joins TRBV12-3 or TRBV12-4 to TRBJ2-5, with 8 bases lining up with TRBD2. CDR3 residues: CASTTGLAGTQETQYF. CDR3 DNA sequence: TGTGCCAGCACGACCGGGTTAGCGGGGACCCAAGAGACCCAGTACTTC.